What follows describes a single TCR beta chain. Its target is not known. The naive CD8 fraction comprised CD45RO-negative cells positively selected for CCR7 and excluded terminally differentiated effector memory CD45RA+ cells. Recent acute infections and vaccinations were absent in the healthy HIV-negative adult donors. This sample stems from a study of shared clonotypes between healthy human individuals. Findings and caveats of the study: In this cohort, only blood was sampled, and tissue repertoires likely differ.

Produced via immunoSEQ multiplex PCR; TCRdb's table is partial and in-frame only. In the table there are about 2 million clones, about 95% of which are singletons. Trimming left V 0 bases short and J 6 bases short, with 9 bases between. The germline V gene has CDR1 MNHNY and CDR2 SVGAGI (reference sequence). The CDR3 covers 15 residues. This receptor was identified in a man aged 18 to 30 in good health. The chain links TRBV6-6 to TRBJ1-6; D unresolved. Specimen: naive CD8+ T cells sorted from blood. CDR3 sequence reads: CASSYSGDFNSPLHF. The CDR3 DNA reads TGTGCCAGCAGTTACTCGGGAGACTTTAATTCACCCCTCCACTTT.